This T cell receptor beta chain emerged from a study of metastatic and nonmetastatic thyroid tumors. TCRdb reanalyzed the PCR reads via MiXCR. The repertoire has approximately 13,000 clones, approximately 33% of them found once; the top ten carry 10% to 15%. Trimming stripped 5 bases from V and 8 bases from J, with 12 bases between. This CDR3 spans 13 amino acids. Germline V CDR1 and CDR2: WNHNN, SYGVQD (reference sequence). No treatment had been given to any patient before thyroid surgery. Sample: tumor tissue. The TCR was taken from a male donor with papillary thyroid cancer or a benign thyroid nodule (not recorded which). Some clones in this sample may be carry-over from other donors' samples. This chain connects TRBV10-1 to TRBJ2-2, with unresolved D. The CDR3 region has the DNA TGCGCCAGCAGTCGGAACAGCGCGGGGGAGCTGTTTTTT. Amino acid sequence: CASSRNSAGELFF.